This entry is about one T cell receptor beta chain. This clonotype was recorded once. What antigen it recognizes has not been identified. Its ends do not fully match the called genes, so a read error is possible. This entry comes from a study of T cell repertoires in aging, cancer and after chemotherapy (dated by TCRdb to about 2019). For context, the study as a whole: Donors were distributed across six age groups ranging from 30 or younger to 70 or older, with at least three individuals included per group. Control TCR repertoires from healthy donors were recorded over several months to years, and clear clonal overlap was observed across re-sampling. Approximately 10 million TCR reads were contained in the full dataset. Peripheral blood TCR beta repertoires from healthy donors and cancer patients were profiled to examine immunoaging and T cell reconstitution after chemotherapy. Alongside under 100 healthy donors serving as a reference group, the cohort included roughly 220 cancer patients, of whom about 94 had hematological cancers and fewer than 140 had solid cancers.

The CDR3 starts with the cysteine, ends with the phenylalanine, and has 15 residues. The CDR3 DNA has 45 bases and is translated from base 1. As encoded in the germline V gene (reference sequence), CDR1 is LNHDA while CDR2 is SQIVND. Rearranged TRB sequences spanning V, D and J segments were amplified by multiplex touch-down PCR using a mixed TRB-A/B primer pool. Illumina adapters and sample indices were attached to the amplicons through two consecutive PCR reactions run with Phusion HS II polymerase. Amplicons were gel-purified with the NucleoSpin Gel and PCR Clean-up kit, then checked with Qubit and an Agilent 2100 Bioanalyzer. Sequencing of the libraries was done on an Illumina MiSeq with paired-end, single-indexed 600-cycle runs. The source study handled its data this way. MiXCR versions 2.12 and 3.0.5 were used to process the TRB sequences. Each unique CDR3 nucleotide sequence was counted as one clone, and only productive sequences with at least two reads were retained. The repertoire metrics were Shannon diversity, evenness, clonality (calculated as one minus evenness), and diversity profiles parameterized by alpha from 0 to 5. Generation probabilities of clones in paired pre- and post-chemotherapy samples were computed with the IGoR algorithm. The public sequencing data were trimmed at Q25 with fastp and processed into clonotypes with MiXCR by TCRdb, which kept only in-frame beta chains. Identical CDR3 protein sequences are pooled into one entry, listed with their most common genes and DNA. In this record, the V and J calls reflect TCRdb's handling and not the investigators' own analysis. The sample table holds over 4,500 distinct CDR3 sequences, of which around 28% were seen once. Approximately 5.5% of the sample comes from the top ten.

Here is what the overall study found, with its caveats: In healthy donors, the decline in TCR diversity with age was mainly due to loss of richness, whereas in cancer patients loss of evenness also played a role. It was noted by the authors that conclusions about immunological memory after chemotherapy cannot be drawn from the repertoire data. Untreated patients with hematological or solid cancers showed significantly lower blood TCR diversity and higher clonality than age-matched healthy donors. In both cancer cohorts, the median generation probability rose over the chemotherapy interval, which suggests that the repertoire was reconstituted through rebound thymic output.

Genomic DNA extracted from peripheral blood, rather than sorted cells or RNA, was used as the source for amplification of TCR beta rearrangements. The sequence joins TRBV19 to TRBJ2-3; TRBD2 could be the D gene, as 5 bases match. Specimen: blood. The source of this sequence is a human donor in good health. This receptor carries the CDR3 CASRPLTGRADTQYF. In nucleotides, the sequence is TGTGCTAGTAGACCACTCACCGGGCGGGCAGATACGCAGTATTTT. This CDR3, with the reference TRBV19 and TRBJ2-3 proteins standing in past its ends, gives the full variable domain DGGITQSPKYLFRKEGQNVTLSCEQNLNHDAMYWYRQDPGQGLRLIYYSQIVNDFQKGDIAEGYSVSREKKESFPLTVTSAQKNPTAFYLCASRPLTGRADTQYFGPGTRLTVL.